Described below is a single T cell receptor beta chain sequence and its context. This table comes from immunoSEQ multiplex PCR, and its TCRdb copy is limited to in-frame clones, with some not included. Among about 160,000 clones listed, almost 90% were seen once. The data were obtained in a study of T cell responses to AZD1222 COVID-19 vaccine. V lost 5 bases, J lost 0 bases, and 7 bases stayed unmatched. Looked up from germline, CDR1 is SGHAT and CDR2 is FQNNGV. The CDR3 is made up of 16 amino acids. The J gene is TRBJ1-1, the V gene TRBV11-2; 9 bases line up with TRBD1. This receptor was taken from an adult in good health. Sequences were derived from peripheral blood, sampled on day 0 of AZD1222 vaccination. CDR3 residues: CASSPYRGQMNTEAFF. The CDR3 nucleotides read TGTGCCAGCAGCCCGTACAGGGGGCAAATGAACACTGAAGCTTTCTTT.